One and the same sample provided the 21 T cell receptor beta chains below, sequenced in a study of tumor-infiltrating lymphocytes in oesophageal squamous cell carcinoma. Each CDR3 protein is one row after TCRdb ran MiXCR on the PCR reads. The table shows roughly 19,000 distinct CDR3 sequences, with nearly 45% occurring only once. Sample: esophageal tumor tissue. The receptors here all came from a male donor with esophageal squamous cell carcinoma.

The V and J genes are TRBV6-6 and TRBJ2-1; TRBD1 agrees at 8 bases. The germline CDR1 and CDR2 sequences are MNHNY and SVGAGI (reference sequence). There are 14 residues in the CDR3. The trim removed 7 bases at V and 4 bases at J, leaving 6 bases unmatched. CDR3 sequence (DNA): TGTGCCAGCACGCGGACAGGGCCTTACAATGAGCAGTTCTTC. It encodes CASTRTGPYNEQFF.

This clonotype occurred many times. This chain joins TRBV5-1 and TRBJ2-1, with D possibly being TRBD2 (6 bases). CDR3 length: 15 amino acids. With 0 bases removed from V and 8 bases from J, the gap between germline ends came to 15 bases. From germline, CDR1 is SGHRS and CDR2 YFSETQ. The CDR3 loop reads CASSLAGTPRDEQFF. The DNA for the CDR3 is TGCGCCAGCAGCTTGGCCGGGACTCCTCGCGATGAGCAGTTCTTC.

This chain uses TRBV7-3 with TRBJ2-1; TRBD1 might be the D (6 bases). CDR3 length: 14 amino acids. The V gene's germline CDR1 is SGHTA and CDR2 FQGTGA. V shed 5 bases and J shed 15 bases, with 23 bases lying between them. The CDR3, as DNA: TGTGCCAGCAGCGCCGGGTCAGGGGCTATCCGTCCGTTCTTC. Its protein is CASSAGSGAIRPFF.

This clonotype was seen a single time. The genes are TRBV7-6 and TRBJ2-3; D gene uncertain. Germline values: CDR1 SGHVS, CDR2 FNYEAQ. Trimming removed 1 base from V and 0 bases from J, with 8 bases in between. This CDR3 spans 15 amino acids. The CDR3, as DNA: TGTGCCAGCAGCTTAGAGTGGGCAAGCACAGATACGCAGTATTTT. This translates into CASSLEWASTDTQYF.

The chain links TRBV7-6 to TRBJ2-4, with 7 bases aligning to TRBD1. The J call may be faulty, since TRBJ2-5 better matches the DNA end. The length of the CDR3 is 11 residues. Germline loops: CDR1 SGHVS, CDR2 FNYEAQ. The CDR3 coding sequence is TGTGTCACAGGGGTTCAAGAGACCCAGTACTTC. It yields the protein CVTGVQETQYF.

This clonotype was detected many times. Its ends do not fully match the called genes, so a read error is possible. The CDR3 spells CASSLVRDGEDF. The DNA for the CDR3 is TGTGCCAGCAGCTTGGTCAGGGACGGAGAGGACTTC. The chain combines TRBV5-6 with TRBJ2-7; D possibly matches TRBD1 or TRBD2 (5 bases each). Germline CDR1 and CDR2: SGHDT and YYEEEE. This CDR3 region has 12 residues.

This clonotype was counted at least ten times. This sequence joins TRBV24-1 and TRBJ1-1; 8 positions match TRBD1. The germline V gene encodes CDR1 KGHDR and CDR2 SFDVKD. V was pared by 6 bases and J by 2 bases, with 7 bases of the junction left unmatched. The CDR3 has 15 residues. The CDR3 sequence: CATSSSGQGNTEAFF. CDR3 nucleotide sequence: TGTGCCACCAGTTCGTCAGGACAGGGCAACACTGAAGCTTTCTTT.

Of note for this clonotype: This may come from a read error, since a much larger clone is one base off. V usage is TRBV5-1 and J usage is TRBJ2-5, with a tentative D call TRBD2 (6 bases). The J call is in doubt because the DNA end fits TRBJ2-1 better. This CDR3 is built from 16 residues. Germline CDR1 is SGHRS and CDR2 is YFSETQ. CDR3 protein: CASSPDPYRTRETQFF. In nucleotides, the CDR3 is TGCGCCAGCAGCCCGGACCCCTACAGGACACGGGAGACCCAGTTCTTC.

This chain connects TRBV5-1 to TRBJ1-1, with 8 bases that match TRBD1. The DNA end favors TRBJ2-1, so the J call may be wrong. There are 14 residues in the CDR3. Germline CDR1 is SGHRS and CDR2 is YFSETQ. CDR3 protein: CASSLGTGGVEQFF. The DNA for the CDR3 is TGCGCCAGCAGCTTAGGGACAGGTGGTGTGGAGCAGTTCTTC.

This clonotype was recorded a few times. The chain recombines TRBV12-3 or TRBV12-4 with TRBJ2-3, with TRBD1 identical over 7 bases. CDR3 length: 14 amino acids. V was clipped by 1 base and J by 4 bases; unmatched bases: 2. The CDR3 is CASSLEGASDTQYF. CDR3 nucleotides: TGTGCCAGCAGTTTAGAGGGGGCTTCAGATACGCAGTATTTT.

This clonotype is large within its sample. The CDR3 reads CASSLATGRYGQETQYF. As DNA, the CDR3 is TGTGCCAGCAGCTTAGCGACAGGTCGTTATGGGCAAGAGACCCAGTACTTC. The chain couples TRBV7-9 to TRBJ2-5, with D perhaps TRBD1 (6 bases). Per the germline V gene, CDR1 is SEHNR and CDR2 is FQNEAQ (reference sequence). The CDR3 loop spans 17 amino acids. Between the trimmed V and J ends, which lost 0 bases and 2 bases, there was a span of 16 bases.

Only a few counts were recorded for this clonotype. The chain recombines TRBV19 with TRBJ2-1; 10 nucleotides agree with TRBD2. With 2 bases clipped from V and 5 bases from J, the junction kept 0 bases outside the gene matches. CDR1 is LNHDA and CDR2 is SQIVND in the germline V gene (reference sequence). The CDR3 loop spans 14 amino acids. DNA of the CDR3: TGTGCCAGTAGTATAACTAGCGGGAACAATGAGCAGTTCTTC. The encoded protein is CASSITSGNNEQFF.

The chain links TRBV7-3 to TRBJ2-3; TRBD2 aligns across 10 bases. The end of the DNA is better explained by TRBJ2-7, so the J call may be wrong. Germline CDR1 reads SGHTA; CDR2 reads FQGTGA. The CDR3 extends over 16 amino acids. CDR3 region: CASSLRPSGGTDTQYF. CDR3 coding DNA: TGTGCCAGCAGCTTAAGGCCTAGCGGGGGCACAGATACGCAGTACTTC.

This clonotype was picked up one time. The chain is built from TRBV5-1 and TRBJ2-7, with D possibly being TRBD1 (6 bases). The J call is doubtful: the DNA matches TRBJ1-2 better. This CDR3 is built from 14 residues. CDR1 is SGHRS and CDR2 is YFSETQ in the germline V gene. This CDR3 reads CASSLGTTNYGYTF. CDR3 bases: TGCGCCAGCAGTCTCGGGACAACTAACTATGGCTACACCTTC.

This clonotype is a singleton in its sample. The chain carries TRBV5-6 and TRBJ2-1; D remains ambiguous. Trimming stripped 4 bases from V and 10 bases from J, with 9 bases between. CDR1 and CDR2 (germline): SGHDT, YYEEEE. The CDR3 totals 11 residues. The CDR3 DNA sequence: TGTGCCAGCAGCCGGAGCTACGAGCAGTTCTTC. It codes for CASSRSYEQFF.

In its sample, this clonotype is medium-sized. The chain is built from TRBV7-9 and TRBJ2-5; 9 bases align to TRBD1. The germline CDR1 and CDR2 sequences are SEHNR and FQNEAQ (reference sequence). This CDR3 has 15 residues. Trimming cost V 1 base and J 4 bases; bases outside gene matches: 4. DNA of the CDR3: TGTGCCAGCAGCTTAGGGGACAGGGATGGAGAGACCCAGTACTTC. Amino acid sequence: CASSLGDRDGETQYF. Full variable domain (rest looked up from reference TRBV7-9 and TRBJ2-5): DTGVSQNPRHKITKRGQNVTFRCDPISEHNRLYWYRQTLGQGPEFLTYFQNEAQLEKSRLLSDRFSAERPKGSFSTLEIQRTEQGDSAMYLCASSLGDRDGETQYFGPGTRLLVL.

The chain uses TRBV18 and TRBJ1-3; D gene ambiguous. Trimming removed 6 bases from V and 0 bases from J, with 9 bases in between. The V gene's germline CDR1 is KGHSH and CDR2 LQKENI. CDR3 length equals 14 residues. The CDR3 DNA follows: TGTGCCAGCTCTCAGGAGCACTCTGGAAACACCATATATTTT. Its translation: CASSQEHSGNTIYF.

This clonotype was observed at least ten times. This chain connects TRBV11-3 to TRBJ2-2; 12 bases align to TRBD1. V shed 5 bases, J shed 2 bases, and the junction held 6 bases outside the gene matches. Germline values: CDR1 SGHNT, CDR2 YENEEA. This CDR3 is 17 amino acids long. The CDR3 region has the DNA TGTGCCAGCAGCAGCCGGGACAGGGGGCCAAACACCGGGGAGCTGTTTTTT. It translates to CASSSRDRGPNTGELFF.

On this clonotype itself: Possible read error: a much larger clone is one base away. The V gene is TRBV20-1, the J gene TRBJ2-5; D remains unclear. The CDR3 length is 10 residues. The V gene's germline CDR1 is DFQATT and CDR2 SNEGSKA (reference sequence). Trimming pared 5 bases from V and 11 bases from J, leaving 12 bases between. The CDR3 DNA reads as TGCAGTGCTCAGCGACATGAGCAGTACTTC. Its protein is CSAQRHEQYF.

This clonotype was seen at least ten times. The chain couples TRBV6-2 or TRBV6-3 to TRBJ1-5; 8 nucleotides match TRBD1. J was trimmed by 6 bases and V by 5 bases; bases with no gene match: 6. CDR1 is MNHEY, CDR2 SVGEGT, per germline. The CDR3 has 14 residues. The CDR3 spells CASSTSGGSQPQHF. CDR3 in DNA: TGTGCCAGCAGTACCTCAGGGGGCTCTCAGCCCCAGCATTTT.

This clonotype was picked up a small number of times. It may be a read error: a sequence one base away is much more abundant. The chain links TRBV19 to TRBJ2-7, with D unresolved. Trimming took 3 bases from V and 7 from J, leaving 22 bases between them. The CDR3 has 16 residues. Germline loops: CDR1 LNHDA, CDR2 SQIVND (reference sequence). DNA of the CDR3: TGTGCCAGTAGTATGCAGACCCGCTCCGGTACGGATGAGCAGTACTTC. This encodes CASSMQTRSGTDEQYF. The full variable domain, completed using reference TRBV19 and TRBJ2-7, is DGGITQSPKYLFRKEGQNVTLSCEQNLNHDAMYWYRQDPGQGLRLIYYSQIVNDFQKGDIAEGYSVSREKKESFPLTVTSAQKNPTAFYLCASSMQTRSGTDEQYFGPGTRLTVT.